The 15 T cell receptor beta chains given below trace back to one sample, sequenced in a study of cytomegalovirus exposure and HLA in healthy donors. The study ran its PCR with 60 Vbeta and 13 Jbeta primers. Libraries were prepared by immunoSEQ multiplex PCR; TCRdb keeps only in-frame clonotypes and omits some of them. The sample lists roughly 88,000 clones, roughly 69% occurring once. The sequenced material came from PBMCs. The receptors originated from a man aged 50-59 years in good health and CMV-seronegative.

The chain couples TRBV7-6 to TRBJ2-2; 12 bases match TRBD2. Losses at the gene ends were 5 bases for V and 6 bases for J; bases not matched to a gene: 10. The CDR3 is 17 residues long. Germline V gives CDR1 SGHVS, CDR2 FNYEAQ. The CDR3 is CASSHTRTSGVAGELFF. DNA of the CDR3: TGTGCCAGCAGCCACACCCGGACTAGCGGGGTTGCCGGGGAGCTGTTTTTT. The full variable domain, rest sourced from reference TRBV7-6 and TRBJ2-2, is GAGVSQSPRYKVTKRGQDVALRCDPISGHVSLYWYRQALGQGPEFLTYFNYEAQQDKSGLPNDRFSAERPEGSISTLTIQRTEQRDSAMYRCASSHTRTSGVAGELFFGEGSRLTVL.

This clone was detected a few times. The rearrangement uses TRBV11-3 and TRBJ2-4, with a weak D call TRBD2 (5 bases). CDR3 size: 13 residues. Germline lookup yields CDR1 SGHNT and CDR2 YENEEA. V lost 1 base to trimming and J lost 9 bases, with 10 bases between them. CDR3 loop: CASSLVAGGIQYF. The CDR3 coding sequence is TGTGCCAGCAGCTTAGTAGCAGGAGGCATTCAGTACTTC.

Only a few counts were recorded for this clone. The rearrangement uses TRBV2 and TRBJ2-5; perhaps TRBD1 as D (6 bases). The CDR3 loop spans 15 amino acids. The germline gives CDR1 SNHLY, CDR2 FYNNEI. V was trimmed by 7 bases and J by 4 bases, leaving 19 bases between them. The CDR3 DNA follows: TGTGCCAGCAATCTAGGTCAGGGGCTGGGAGAGACCCAGTACTTC. Translating it yields CASNLGQGLGETQYF.

The chain uses TRBV2 and TRBJ2-3; 8 bases are shared with TRBD2. Germline V lookup: CDR1 SNHLY, CDR2 FYNNEI. The CDR3 sequence is 14 residues long. V gave up 5 bases and J gave up 4 bases; unmatched junction bases: 5. CDR3 in amino acids: CASSPGTRADTQYF. In nucleotides, the CDR3 is TGTGCCAGCAGTCCCGGGACTAGAGCAGATACGCAGTATTTT.

The chain combines TRBV11-2 with TRBJ1-6, with D uncertain. Germline V gene data show CDR1 as SGHAT and CDR2 as FQNNGV. The length of the CDR3 is 13 residues. V was cut by 0 bases and J by 13 bases, with 10 bases left in between. CDR3 bases: TGTGCCAGCAGCTTAGATCTGCACAGTCCCCTCCACTTT. This gives the protein CASSLDLHSPLHF.

The chain employs TRBV7-2 and TRBJ2-1; D is perhaps TRBD2 (6 bases). The length of the CDR3 is 13 residues. V lost 3 bases and J lost 6, with 9 bases in between. Germline V gene sequence: CDR1 SGHTA, CDR2 FQGNSA. As DNA, the CDR3 is TGTGCCAGCAGCTTTAGTAGCGGCAATGAGCAGTTCTTC. Amino acids: CASSFSSGNEQFF.

This chain uses TRBV4-1 with TRBJ1-5; D is possibly TRBD1 (6 bases). Germline V gene lookup returns CDR1 MGHRA and CDR2 YSYEKL. The CDR3 runs to 13 residues. V lost 2 bases and J 5 bases, leaving 7 bases between the germline ends. In DNA, the CDR3 is TGCGCCAGCAGCCAAAGGACAGATCAGCCCCAGCATTTT. Translation gives CASSQRTDQPQHF.

The chain recombines TRBV5-1 with TRBJ1-4; D perhaps matches TRBD1 (6 bases). Trimming left V 4 bases short and J 0 bases short, with 7 bases between. The germline V gene has CDR1 SGHRS and CDR2 YFSETQ. The length of the CDR3 is 14 residues. The CDR3 loop reads CASSEGATNEKLFF. DNA for the CDR3: TGCGCCAGCAGCGAGGGGGCAACTAATGAAAAACTGTTTTTT.

This clone was counted between two and nine times. The V call is TRBV7-3, the J call TRBJ2-3, with D perhaps TRBD1 (6 bases). The germline V gene has CDR1 SGHTA and CDR2 FQGTGA. The V end lost 5 bases, the J end lost 1 base, and 13 bases lay between the germline ends. CDR3 length: 15 residues. The CDR3 DNA follows: TGTGCCAGCAGCCTCGCAGGGGCGGGCACAGATACGCAGTATTTT. This gives the protein CASSLAGAGTDTQYF.

The V and J genes are TRBV28 and TRBJ1-2; no clear D gene. Germline CDR1 reads MDHEN; CDR2 reads SYDVKM. The CDR3 is 15 residues long. V lost 2 bases to trimming and J lost 8 bases, with 18 bases between them. CDR3 amino acids: CASSLVWAPGSGYTF. The CDR3 nucleotides read TGTGCCAGCAGTTTAGTATGGGCGCCGGGGAGCGGCTACACCTTC.

The rearrangement joins TRBV5-1 to TRBJ2-5, with D possibly TRBD1 on 6 matching bases. Germline CDR1 is SGHRS and CDR2 is YFSETQ. Trimming removed 0 bases from V and 2 bases from J, with 8 bases in between. This CDR3 region has 14 residues. In nucleotides, the CDR3 is TGCGCCAGCAGCTTGGCCAGGGGACAAGAGACCCAGTACTTC. It is translated as CASSLARGQETQYF.

The J gene is TRBJ1-5, the V gene TRBV7-2; D is perhaps TRBD1 (6 bases). The CDR3 covers 15 residues. V shed 5 bases and J shed 3 bases, with 14 bases lying between them. CDR1 is SGHTA, CDR2 FQGNSA, per germline. The CDR3 region is CASSLHQGNNQPQHF. The CDR3 region has the DNA TGTGCCAGCAGCCTTCACCAGGGGAACAATCAGCCCCAGCATTTT.

The J gene is TRBJ2-7, the V gene TRBV27, with D perhaps TRBD2 (5 bases). Trimming took off 6 bases at V and 3 bases at J, with 12 bases between the two ends. Germline V gene lookup returns CDR1 MNHEY and CDR2 SMNVEV (reference sequence). This CDR3 is 13 amino acids long. CDR3 sequence: CASSSAGSYEQYV. For the CDR3, the DNA is TGTGCCAGCAGCTCCGCGGGCAGCTACGAGCAGTACGTC.

The chain combines TRBV29-1 with TRBJ1-2; D possibly corresponds to TRBD1 (6 bases). CDR1 is SQVTM, CDR2 ANQGSEA, per germline. The V end lost 4 bases, the J end lost 6 bases, and 18 bases lay between the germline ends. The CDR3 is 14 residues long. The CDR3 DNA reads TGCAGCGTTGCAGAACCCCAGGGGATCAATGGCTACACCTTC. It translates to CSVAEPQGINGYTF.

The genes are TRBV28 and TRBJ1-2, with 10 bases lining up with TRBD1. The CDR3 runs 15 residues. In germline, CDR1 is MDHEN, CDR2 SYDVKM. J lost 8 bases, V lost 4 bases, and 10 bases had no gene match. The CDR3 loop is CASSSAGTGEGGYTF. CDR3 DNA: TGTGCCAGCAGTTCGGCCGGGACAGGGGAAGGAGGCTACACCTTC.